This TCR beta chain is drawn from a study of Tregs in tolerant kidney transplant recipients. Libraries were prepared by immunoSEQ multiplex PCR; TCRdb keeps only in-frame clonotypes and omits some of them. The profile shows 55,000 to 80,000 clones, under 98% of them singletons. Germline CDR1 SGHVS, CDR2 FQNEAQ. V shed 5 bases and J shed 3 bases, with 17 bases lying between them. CDR3 size: 16 residues. This clonotype originated in a human donor who received a combined kidney and bone marrow transplant. This specimen consisted of Tregs from blood, obtained before the transplant. The rearrangement links TRBV7-8 to TRBJ1-5, with D possibly TRBD1 on 5 matching bases. The CDR3 coding sequence is TGTGCCAGCAGCGCGCGACAGTACGGAATCAATCAGCCCCAGCATTTT. Translation gives CASSARQYGINQPQHF.